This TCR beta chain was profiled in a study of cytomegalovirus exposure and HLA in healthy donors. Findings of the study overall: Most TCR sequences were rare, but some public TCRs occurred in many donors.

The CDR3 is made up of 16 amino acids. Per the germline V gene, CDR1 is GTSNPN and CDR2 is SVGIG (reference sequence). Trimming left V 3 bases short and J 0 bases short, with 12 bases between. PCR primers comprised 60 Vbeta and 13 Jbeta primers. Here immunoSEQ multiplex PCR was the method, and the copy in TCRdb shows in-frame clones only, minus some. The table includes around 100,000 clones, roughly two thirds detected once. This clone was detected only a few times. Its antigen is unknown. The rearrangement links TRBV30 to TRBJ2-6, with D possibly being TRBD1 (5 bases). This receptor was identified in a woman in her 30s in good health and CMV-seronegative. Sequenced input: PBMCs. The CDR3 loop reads CAWSRQLGSGANVLTF. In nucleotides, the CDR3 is TGTGCCTGGAGCAGACAGCTGGGCTCTGGGGCCAACGTCCTGACTTTC. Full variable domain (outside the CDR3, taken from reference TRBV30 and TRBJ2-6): SQTIHQWPATLVQPVGSPLSLECTVEGTSNPNLYWYRQAAGRGLQLLFYSVGIGQISSEVPQNLSASRPQDRQFILSSKKLLLSDSGFYLCAWSRQLGSGANVLTFGAGSRLTVL.